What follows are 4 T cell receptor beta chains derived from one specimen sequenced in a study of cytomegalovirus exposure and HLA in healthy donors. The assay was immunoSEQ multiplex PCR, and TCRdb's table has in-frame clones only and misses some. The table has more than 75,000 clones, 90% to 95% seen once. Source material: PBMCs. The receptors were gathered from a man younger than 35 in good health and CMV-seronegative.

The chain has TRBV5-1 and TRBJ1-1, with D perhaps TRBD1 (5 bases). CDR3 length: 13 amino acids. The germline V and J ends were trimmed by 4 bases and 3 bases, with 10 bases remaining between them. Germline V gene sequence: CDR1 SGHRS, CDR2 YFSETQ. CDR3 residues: CASSVDSYTEAFF. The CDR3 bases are TGCGCCAGCAGCGTCGACAGTTACACTGAAGCTTTCTTT. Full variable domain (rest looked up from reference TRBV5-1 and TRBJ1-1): KAGVTQTPRYLIKTRGQQVTLSCSPISGHRSVSWYQQTPGQGLQFLFEYFSETQRNKGNFPGRFSGRQFSNSRSEMNVSTLELGDSALYLCASSVDSYTEAFFGQGTRLTVV.

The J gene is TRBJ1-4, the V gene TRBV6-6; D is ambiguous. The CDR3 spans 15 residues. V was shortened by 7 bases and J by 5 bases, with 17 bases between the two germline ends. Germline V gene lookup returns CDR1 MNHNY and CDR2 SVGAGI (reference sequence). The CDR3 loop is CASTLTPEWNEKLFF. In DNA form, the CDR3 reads TGTGCCAGCACCCTTACACCCGAATGGAATGAAAAACTGTTTTTT.

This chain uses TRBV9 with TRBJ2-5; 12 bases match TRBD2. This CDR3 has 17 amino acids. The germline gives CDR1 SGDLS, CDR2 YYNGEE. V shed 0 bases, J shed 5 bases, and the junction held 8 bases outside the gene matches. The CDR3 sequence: CASSVAASGRAEETQYF. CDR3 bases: TGTGCCAGCAGCGTAGCGGCTAGCGGGAGGGCCGAGGAGACCCAGTACTTC.

CDR3 sequence: CASSPTLDSGTDTQYF. The CDR3 DNA is TGTGCCAGCAGCCCCACATTAGATAGCGGCACAGATACGCAGTATTTT. The V gene is TRBV7-3, the J gene TRBJ2-3, with a weak D call TRBD2 (5 bases). The V end was cut by 5 bases, the J end by 1 base, with 16 bases between. Germline V CDR1 and CDR2: SGHTA, FQGTGA. The CDR3 length is 16 residues.